This is a list of T cell receptor beta chains from one sample in a study of blood T cell repertoires in COVID-19. Clones were sequenced by immunoSEQ multiplex PCR, and TCRdb holds only the in-frame ones, with some missing. Of 25,000 or so clones listed, around 86% are singletons. Source material: peripheral blood. These receptors all stem from a man between 65 and 85 years old with acute or convalescent COVID-19. Each CDR3 is given with its conserved first and last residue. The order of the fields is J gene, clone size, V gene, D gene, CDR3 protein, CDR3 DNA. D genes are given only for firm matches. Clone size is not always given. Where it is, it says once, few, many or a class for expanded clones.

j_gene: TRBJ2-4
abundance: NA
v_gene: TRBV7-6
d_gene: NA
CDR3aa: CASSLEGGAKNIQYF
CDR3nt: TGTGCCAGCAGCTTAGAAGGGGGAGCCAAAAACATTCAGTACTTC

j_gene: TRBJ1-2
abundance: NA
v_gene: TRBV5-1
d_gene: TRBD1
CDR3aa: CASSSPGTGSEYTF
CDR3nt: TGCGCCAGCAGCTCCCCCGGGACAGGCTCCGAATACACCTTC

j_gene: TRBJ2-7
abundance: NA
v_gene: TRBV18
d_gene: TRBD1
CDR3aa: CASSPPGQGGYEQYF
CDR3nt: TGTGCCAGCTCACCCCCGGGACAGGGCGGCTACGAGCAGTACTTC

j_gene: TRBJ2-2
abundance: NA
v_gene: TRBV7-6
d_gene: TRBD2
CDR3aa: CASSLGLAGGPTGELFF
CDR3nt: TGTGCCAGCAGCCTAGGACTAGCGGGGGGGCCAACCGGGGAGCTGTTTTTT

j_gene: TRBJ2-5
abundance: NA
v_gene: TRBV5-8
d_gene: TRBD2
CDR3aa: CASSPTSGGDQETQYF
CDR3nt: TGTGCCAGCAGCCCCACTAGCGGGGGAGACCAAGAGACCCAGTACTTC

j_gene: TRBJ2-5
abundance: NA
v_gene: TRBV7-8
d_gene: NA
CDR3aa: CASSPRQQETQYF
CDR3nt: TGTGCCAGCAGCCCCCGACAACAAGAGACCCAGTACTTC

j_gene: TRBJ2-5
abundance: once
v_gene: TRBV5-1
d_gene: NA
CDR3aa: CASRTHQDQTQYF
CDR3nt: TGCGCCAGCAGGACACACCAAGATCAGACCCAGTACTTC

j_gene: TRBJ1-5
abundance: NA
v_gene: TRBV28
d_gene: NA
CDR3aa: CASSLLGGSNQPQHF
CDR3nt: TGTGCCAGCAGTTTATTGGGGGGTAGCAATCAGCCCCAGCATTTT

j_gene: TRBJ2-5
abundance: NA
v_gene: TRBV5-1
d_gene: TRBD2
CDR3aa: CASSWERGLEETQYF
CDR3nt: TGCGCCAGCAGCTGGGAGCGGGGGCTCGAAGAGACCCAGTACTTC

j_gene: TRBJ1-4
abundance: few
v_gene: TRBV5-5
d_gene: TRBD1
CDR3aa: CASSLGQGIEKLFF
CDR3nt: TGTGCCAGCAGCTTGGGACAGGGGATCGAAAAACTGTTTTTT

j_gene: TRBJ1-2
abundance: NA
v_gene: TRBV5-6
d_gene: NA
CDR3aa: CASSAGTNYGYTF
CDR3nt: TGTGCCAGCAGCGCCGGGACAAACTATGGCTACACCTTC

j_gene: TRBJ2-5
abundance: NA
v_gene: TRBV11-3
d_gene: TRBD2
CDR3aa: CASSLLAEETQYF
CDR3nt: TGTGCCAGCAGCTTACTAGCGGAAGAGACCCAGTACTTC

j_gene: TRBJ1-4
abundance: NA
v_gene: TRBV28
d_gene: TRBD1
CDR3aa: CATLDRVLGEKLFF
CDR3nt: TGTGCCACCCTTGACAGGGTTCTAGGAGAAAAACTGTTTTTT

j_gene: TRBJ2-3
abundance: NA
v_gene: TRBV4-2
d_gene: NA
CDR3aa: CASNSPGAGGTDTQYF
CDR3nt: TGTGCCAGCAACTCTCCAGGGGCGGGGGGCACAGATACGCAGTATTTT

j_gene: TRBJ2-3
abundance: NA
v_gene: TRBV5-1
d_gene: TRBD1
CDR3aa: CASTGTGGEWDTQYF
CDR3nt: TGCGCCAGCACTGGGACAGGGGGCGAGTGGGATACGCAGTATTTT

j_gene: TRBJ1-1
abundance: NA
v_gene: TRBV18
d_gene: TRBD1
CDR3aa: CASSPESGTGGRAFF
CDR3nt: TGTGCCAGCTCACCTGAATCCGGGACAGGGGGAAGGGCTTTCTTT

j_gene: TRBJ2-3
abundance: NA
v_gene: TRBV11-2
d_gene: NA
CDR3aa: CASTLQKAADTQYF
CDR3nt: TGTGCCAGCACATTACAGAAGGCCGCAGATACGCAGTATTTT